This T cell receptor (beta chain) appears in the sequencing data of a study of shared clonotypes between healthy human individuals. The V end was cut by 5 bases, the J end by 4 bases, with 12 bases between. CDR3 size: 15 residues. CDR1 KGHSH and CDR2 LQKENI come from the germline V gene. Both subsets, CD45RA+ naive and CD45RA-negative memory, were split from the CD4+ cells. Tens of thousands of T cell genomes, or approximately 190 ng DNA, went into the sorted-subset replicate PCRs. Clones were sequenced by immunoSEQ multiplex PCR, and TCRdb holds only the in-frame ones, with some missing. Counted here are a few million clones, around 94% occurring once; the ten biggest clones make up more than 0.12%.

This chain links TRBV18 with TRBJ1-6; D may be TRBD1 (5 bases). This TCR derives from a man aged 18 to 30 in good health. Sequenced sample: naive CD4+ T cells sorted from blood. Subset indicated: CD45RA+ positively selected. CDR3 sequence (DNA): TGTGCCAGCTCATCCCGGGACGGATATAATTCACCCCTCCACTTT. Protein: CASSSRDGYNSPLHF.